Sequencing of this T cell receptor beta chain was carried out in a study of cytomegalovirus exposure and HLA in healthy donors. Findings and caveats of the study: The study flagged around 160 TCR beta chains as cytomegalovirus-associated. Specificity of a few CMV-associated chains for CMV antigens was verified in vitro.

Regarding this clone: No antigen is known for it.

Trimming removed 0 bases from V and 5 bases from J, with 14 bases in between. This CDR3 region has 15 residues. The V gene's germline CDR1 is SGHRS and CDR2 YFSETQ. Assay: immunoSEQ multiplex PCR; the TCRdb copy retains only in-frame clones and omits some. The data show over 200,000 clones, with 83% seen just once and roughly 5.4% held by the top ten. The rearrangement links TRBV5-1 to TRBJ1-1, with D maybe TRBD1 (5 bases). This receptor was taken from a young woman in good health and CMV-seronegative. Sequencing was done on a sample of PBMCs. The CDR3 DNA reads TGCGCCAGCAGCTTGGTTGGCCAGGGAGGGACTGAAGCTTTCTTT. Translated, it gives CASSLVGQGGTEAFF.